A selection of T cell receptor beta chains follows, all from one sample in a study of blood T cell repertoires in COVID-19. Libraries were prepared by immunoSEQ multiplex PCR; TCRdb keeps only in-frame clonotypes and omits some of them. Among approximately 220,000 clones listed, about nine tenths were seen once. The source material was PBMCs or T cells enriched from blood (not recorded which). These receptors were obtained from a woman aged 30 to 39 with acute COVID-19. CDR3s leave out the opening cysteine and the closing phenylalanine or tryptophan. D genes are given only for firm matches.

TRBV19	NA	ASSIHGRARATEAF
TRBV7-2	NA	ASSPEFRRAPLH
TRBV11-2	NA	ASSLVHTGPLH
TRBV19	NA	ASSIAGGRNSPLH
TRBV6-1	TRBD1	ASSETGATSYNEQF
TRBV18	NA	ASSPLAGRGTDTQY
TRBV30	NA	AWSPPGGQVVGSPLH
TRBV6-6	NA	ASSYSGQSNQPQH
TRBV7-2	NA	ASSHTPRRGKLF
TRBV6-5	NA	ASSPLAGTPLPYT
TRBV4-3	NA	ASSQERRGEGNEQF
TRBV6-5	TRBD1	ASRPMDREEVEAF
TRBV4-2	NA	ASSQDRGITDTQY
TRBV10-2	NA	ASSTSGGTEAF
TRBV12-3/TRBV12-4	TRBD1	ASSLNRGAF
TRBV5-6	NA	ASSLGAGATNQPQH
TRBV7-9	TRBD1	ASSPDRGGNTIY
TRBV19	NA	ASSMDPGVNGYT
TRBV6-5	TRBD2	ASSVAGGRYNEQF
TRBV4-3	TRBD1	ASSQPGQGGHTQY
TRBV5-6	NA	ASSLLTTFSYEQY
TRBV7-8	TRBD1	ASSMEGAGNQPQH
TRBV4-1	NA	ASSPIGTGELF
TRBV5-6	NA	ASSLTGQKAF
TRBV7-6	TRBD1	ASRLGQGAAWEQF
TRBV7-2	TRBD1	ASSTTGGLGGYT
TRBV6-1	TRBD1	ASSDTRAGGDQWEQF
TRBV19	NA	ASSIEAWGNYSPLH
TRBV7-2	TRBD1	ASSSYRGRSGEQY
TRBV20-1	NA	SASLTRRTEAF
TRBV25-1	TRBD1	ASSPGTGVESGANVLT
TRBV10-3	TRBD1	AIRATQGANTEAF
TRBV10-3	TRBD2	AIQTSGGNNEQF
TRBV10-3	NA	AISWIDSQTEAF
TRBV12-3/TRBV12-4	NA	ASSQGIQPQH
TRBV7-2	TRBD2	ASSNGLASYNEQF
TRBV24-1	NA	ATKTDALSNQPQH
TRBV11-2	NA	ASSLVPSVEAF
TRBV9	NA	ASGDGAGYTDTQY
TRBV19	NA	ASSSQGYNSPLH
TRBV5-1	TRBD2	ASSLIAGADVDTQY
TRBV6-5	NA	AVSGRFESLDTQY
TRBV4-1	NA	ASSQGQFSYEQY
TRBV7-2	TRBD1	ASSPDTDRGTNEKLF
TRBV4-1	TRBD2	ASSPSSGATDTQY
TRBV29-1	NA	SATVSGNTIY
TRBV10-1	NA	ASSDGEAGNTIY
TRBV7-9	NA	ASSFGPGNTEAF
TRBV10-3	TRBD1	AISETLQGAGGELF
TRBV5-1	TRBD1	ASSLGQGRYEQY
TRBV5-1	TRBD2	ASREGTDSYNEQF
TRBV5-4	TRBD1	ASSGGTGNTEAF
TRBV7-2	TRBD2	ASSPAGGGSSTDTQY
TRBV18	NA	ASSRSGETDTQY
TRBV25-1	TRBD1	ASSEGRGITINYGYT
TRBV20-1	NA	SVDSYGYT
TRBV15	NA	ATSRRRGWTEAF